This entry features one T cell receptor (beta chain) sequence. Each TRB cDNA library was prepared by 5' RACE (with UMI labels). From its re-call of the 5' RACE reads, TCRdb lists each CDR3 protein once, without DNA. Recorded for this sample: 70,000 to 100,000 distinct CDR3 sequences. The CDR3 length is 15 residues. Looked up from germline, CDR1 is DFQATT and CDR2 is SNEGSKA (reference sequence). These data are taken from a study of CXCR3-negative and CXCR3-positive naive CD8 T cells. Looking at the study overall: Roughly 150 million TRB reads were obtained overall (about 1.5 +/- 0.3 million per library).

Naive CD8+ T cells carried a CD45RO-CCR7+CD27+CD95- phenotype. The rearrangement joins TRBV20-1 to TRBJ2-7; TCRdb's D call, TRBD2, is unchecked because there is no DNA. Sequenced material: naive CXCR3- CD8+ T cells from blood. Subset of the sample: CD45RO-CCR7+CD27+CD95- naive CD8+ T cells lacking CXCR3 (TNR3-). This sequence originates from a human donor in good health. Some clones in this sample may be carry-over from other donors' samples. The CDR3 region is CSARNRRTSVNEQYF.